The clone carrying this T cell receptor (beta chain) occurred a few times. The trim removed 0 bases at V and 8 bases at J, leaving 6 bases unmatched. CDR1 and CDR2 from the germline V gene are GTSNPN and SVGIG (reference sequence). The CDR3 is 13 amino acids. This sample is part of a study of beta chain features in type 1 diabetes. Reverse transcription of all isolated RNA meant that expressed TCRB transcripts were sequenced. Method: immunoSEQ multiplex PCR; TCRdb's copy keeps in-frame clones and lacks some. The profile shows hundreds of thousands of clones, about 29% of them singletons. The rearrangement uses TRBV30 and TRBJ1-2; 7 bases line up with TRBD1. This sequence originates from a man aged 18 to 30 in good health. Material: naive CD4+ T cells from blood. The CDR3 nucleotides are TGTGCCTGGAGTGTACAGGGGAAAGAGGGCTACACCTTC. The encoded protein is CAWSVQGKEGYTF.